Listed below are T cell receptor beta chains from one sample, sequenced in a study of blood T cell repertoires in COVID-19. Generated by immunoSEQ multiplex PCR, the TCRdb table keeps only in-frame clones and is missing some. Here the sample spans fewer than 60,000 clones, 81% being singletons. Sample: peripheral blood. The receptors were sampled from a woman aged 80 or over with COVID-19, enrolled during active disease. Each CDR3 is given with its conserved first and last residue. The D gene is left open where the match is weak.

J gene: TRBJ2-2; D gene: .; V gene: TRBV18; CDR3 protein: CASSATGSGTGELFF
J gene: TRBJ2-7; D gene: TRBD2; V gene: TRBV4-2; CDR3 protein: CASSQDQSSGSRYEQYF
J gene: TRBJ1-6; D gene: TRBD1; V gene: TRBV12-3/TRBV12-4; CDR3 protein: CASRGQNNSPLHF
J gene: TRBJ2-7; D gene: TRBD2; V gene: TRBV12-3/TRBV12-4; CDR3 protein: CASSRLAGSEQYF
J gene: TRBJ2-5; D gene: .; V gene: TRBV6-5; CDR3 protein: CASSYSLGREETQYF
J gene: TRBJ1-3; D gene: TRBD1; V gene: TRBV28; CDR3 protein: CASRVDRGRNTIYF
J gene: TRBJ2-3; D gene: TRBD2; V gene: TRBV30; CDR3 protein: CAWSPLAGATDTQYF
J gene: TRBJ2-1; D gene: TRBD2; V gene: TRBV7-2; CDR3 protein: CASSYGTSGAKQFF
J gene: TRBJ1-2; D gene: .; V gene: TRBV21-1; CDR3 protein: CASSSVNYGYTF
J gene: TRBJ1-1; D gene: .; V gene: TRBV7-9; CDR3 protein: CASSLALNTEAFF
J gene: TRBJ1-3; D gene: .; V gene: TRBV11-2; CDR3 protein: CASSPGTTVSGNTIYF
J gene: TRBJ2-7; D gene: .; V gene: TRBV5-1; CDR3 protein: CASSLPRDIHTYEQYF
J gene: TRBJ1-4; D gene: TRBD1; V gene: TRBV30; CDR3 protein: CAWSVPTGVGEKLFF
J gene: TRBJ2-7; D gene: TRBD1; V gene: TRBV4-1; CDR3 protein: CASSQGTGFPYEQYF
J gene: TRBJ2-4; D gene: TRBD1; V gene: TRBV4-1; CDR3 protein: CASSREADRGSTKNIQYF
J gene: TRBJ1-3; D gene: .; V gene: TRBV30; CDR3 protein: CAWRMEAGNTIYF
J gene: TRBJ2-1; D gene: .; V gene: TRBV14; CDR3 protein: CASSPPGTPYNEQFF